The present entry profiles one T cell receptor (beta chain) with its context. It has no known antigen specificity. Base qualities were left out, and no much larger clone turns up one base away. The CDR3 contains 15 residues, cysteine and phenylalanine counted. Left in the record is the CDR3 DNA by itself, 45 bases read in frame from the first base. The germline V gene gives CDR1 as SNHLY and CDR2 as FYNNEI. V is trimmed back by 2 bases and J by 0 bases, and the junction contains 2 bases that no gene match accounts for. The sample belongs to a study of T-cell reconstitution after alpha-beta-depleted transplantation in children (dated by TCRdb to the mid-2010s). About the investigation overall: The study quantitatively tracked T-cell immune reconstitution after TCRalphabeta/CD19-depleted allogeneic hematopoietic cell transplantation in children using TCR repertoire profiling.

Library creation used PCR. Sequencer: Illumina HiSeq 2500. TCR library preparation used molecular barcoding, with unique molecular identifiers applied to normalize quantification of the TCRbeta repertoire. TCRdb ran its own pipeline on the public reads, namely fastp trimming at Q25 and MiXCR clone calling, and kept in-frame beta chains. All rows with the same CDR3 protein become a single entry with the most common DNA and genes. In all, the sample holds a few hundred thousand distinct CDR3 sequences, and 7.5% to 10% of those were seen once. The top ten constitute about 5% of the sample. This TCR was sampled from a human donor who donated a stem cell graft to a child with SCID. The chain uses TRBV2 and TRBJ1-2; TRBD1 fits 8 bases in the junction. The source was PBMCs from the stem cell graft donor, collected from the stem cell graft. The nucleotide sequence reads TGTGCCAGCAGTGAAAGGACAGGGACTAACTATGGCTACACCTTC. It specifies CASSERTGTNYGYTF. Where the CDR3 stops, the reference TRBV2 and TRBJ1-2 genes take over; the full variable domain is EPEVTQTPSHQVTQMGQEVILRCVPISNHLYFYWYRQILGQKVEFLVSFYNNEISEKSEIFDDQFSVERPDGSNFTLKIRSTKLEDSAMYFCASSERTGTNYGYTFGSGTRLTVV.